Listed below are T cell receptor beta chains from one sample, sequenced in a study of T cell responses to AZD1222 COVID-19 vaccine. TCRdb's table, derived via immunoSEQ multiplex PCR, lists solely in-frame clones and lacks some. The sample shows 150,000 or so clones, just over 90% of them seen only once. The input for sequencing was peripheral blood, taken on day 0 of MenACWY control vaccination. Receptors originate from an adult in good health. Each CDR3 is given with its conserved first and last residue. The D gene is left open where the match is weak. Rows give clone size only sometimes, using once, few, many, or a class for an expanded clone.

>TRBV19|NA|NA|TRBJ1-5
TGTGCCAGTAGTCTGGCCCATCAGCCCCAGCATTTT
CASSLAHQPQHF
>TRBV18|once|NA|TRBJ2-1
TGTGCCAGCTCACCAATCCGGGACGGACGCTACAATGAGCAGTTCTTC
CASSPIRDGRYNEQFF
>TRBV10-1|NA|NA|TRBJ2-2
TGCGCCAGCAGCCGTGGGCACGGGGAGCTGTTTTTT
CASSRGHGELFF
>TRBV5-8|few|NA|TRBJ1-5
TGTGCCAGCAGCTCCGGGGCGGGGGGAAGGAGCAATCAGCCCCAGCATTTT
CASSSGAGGRSNQPQHF
>TRBV6-9|NA|NA|TRBJ2-3
TGTGCCAGCAGTTTGCTTAGCCGTAGCACAGATACGCAGTATTTT
CASSLLSRSTDTQYF
>TRBV5-1|NA|NA|TRBJ2-7
TGCGCCAGCATCCCGGGCCTCAGCTCCTACGAGCAGTACTTC
CASIPGLSSYEQYF
>TRBV10-2|NA|NA|TRBJ1-1
TGCGCCAGCAGTGAGTCGGGGGAGATTGAAGCTTTCTTT
CASSESGEIEAFF
>TRBV5-4|NA|NA|TRBJ2-1
TGTGCCAGCAGCTTGCCTGCGGAGATCAATGAGCAGTTCTTC
CASSLPAEINEQFF
>TRBV30|once|NA|TRBJ1-4
TGTGCCTGGAGTGTGGGAGGGGCAGGAGAAAAACTGTTTTTT
CAWSVGGAGEKLFF
>TRBV28|NA|NA|TRBJ1-2
TGTGCCAGCAGGGAGGGAGGCGGCTATGGCTACACCTTC
CASREGGGYGYTF
>TRBV7-9|NA|NA|TRBJ2-5
TGTGCCAGCAGCCCGCCGAGGGGGGCGGAGACCCAGTACTTC
CASSPPRGAETQYF
>TRBV7-9|NA|NA|TRBJ1-1
TGTGCCAGCAGCTACAGGGAGATGAACACTGAAGCTTTCTTT
CASSYREMNTEAFF
>TRBV30|NA|NA|TRBJ1-3
TGTGCCTGGAGTTTTGGAAACACCATATATTTT
CAWSFGNTIYF
>TRBV5-1|NA|NA|TRBJ1-1
TGCGCCAGCAGCTTGTGGGGGCCAGGGGATGCCACTGAAGCTTTCTTT
CASSLWGPGDATEAFF
>TRBV14|NA|NA|TRBJ2-1
TGTGCCAGCAGCCCACAGACAGGCCCCAACGTTGAGCAGTTCTTC
CASSPQTGPNVEQFF
>TRBV5-5|few|TRBD1|TRBJ1-1
TGTGCCAGCAGCTGGGGGGACAGGGATGATTGGGCTTTCTTT
CASSWGDRDDWAFF
>TRBV6-6|NA|NA|TRBJ2-2
TGTGCCAGCCCCAAAGAGGACGGAGGACACCGGGAGCTGTTTTTT
CASPKEDGGHRELFF
>TRBV19|NA|NA|TRBJ2-2
TGTGCCAGTACCATTAGGACGCCGAACACCGGGGAGCTGTTTTTT
CASTIRTPNTGELFF
>TRBV7-2|once|NA|TRBJ2-1
TGTGCCAGCAGCTCTAGCGTTAGCTCCTACAATGAGCAGTTCTTC
CASSSSVSSYNEQFF
>TRBV12-3/TRBV12-4|NA|NA|TRBJ2-3
TGTGCCAGCAGTTGGACCGGGGATACGCAGTATTTT
CASSWTGDTQYF
>TRBV9|NA|NA|TRBJ1-5
TGTGCCAGCAGCGTAGCTGATTATGGGACTCAGCATTTT
CASSVADYGTQHF
>TRBV9|NA|NA|TRBJ1-2
TGTGCCAGCAGCGTAGCAGGGGCGAATGGCTACACCTTC
CASSVAGANGYTF
>TRBV14|NA|NA|TRBJ2-1
TGTGCCAGCAGCCAAGATGGTCTAGGGCTAGCGAGCAATGAGCAGTTCTTC
CASSQDGLGLASNEQFF
>TRBV12-3/TRBV12-4|NA|NA|TRBJ2-5
TGTGCCAGCAGTTTAGTGGACGAGACCCAGTACTTC
CASSLVDETQYF
>TRBV24-1|NA|TRBD1|TRBJ2-7
TGTGCCACCAGTGATTTCGGGACAGACTACTACGAGCAGTACTTC
CATSDFGTDYYEQYF
>TRBV6-6|NA|NA|TRBJ2-1
TGTGCCAGCAGTTTATGGCCAGGCAACTACAATGAGCAGTTCTTC
CASSLWPGNYNEQFF
>TRBV18|NA|NA|TRBJ2-5
TGTGCCAGCTCACCACCGTCCGAGACCCAGTACTTC
CASSPPSETQYF
>TRBV7-9|NA|TRBD1|TRBJ1-6
TGTGCCAGCAGCTTTACAGGGGGTAATTCACCCCTCCACTTT
CASSFTGGNSPLHF
>TRBV6-2/TRBV6-3|NA|TRBD1|TRBJ1-5
TGTGCCAGCAGTCCCGGACAGGGGGCGAGTAGGAATCAGCCCCAGCATTTT
CASSPGQGASRNQPQHF
>TRBV10-3|NA|TRBD1|TRBJ1-2
TGTGCCATCAGTGAGCCGGGACAGGGAGCTAACTATGGCTACACCTTC
CAISEPGQGANYGYTF
>TRBV5-1|NA|TRBD1|TRBJ1-1
TGCGCCAGCAGCCCTCGACAGGGTGGAGGGACCACTGAAGCTTTCTTT
CASSPRQGGGTTEAFF
>TRBV5-8|NA|NA|TRBJ1-5
TGTGCCAGCAGCGCAAGCCTGGGGCCTTATAGCAATCAGCCCCAGCATTTT
CASSASLGPYSNQPQHF
>TRBV27|NA|NA|TRBJ1-1
TGTGCCAGCACCCCGCGCGGCCTCGATGACACTGAAGCTTTCTTT
CASTPRGLDDTEAFF
>TRBV24-1|NA|TRBD1|TRBJ1-2
TGTGCCACCAGTGAACCGGGACAGGGGAGGGGTGGCTACACCTTC
CATSEPGQGRGGYTF
>TRBV15|NA|NA|TRBJ1-5
TGTGCCACCAGCAGAAAAGGGCGCGGCAATCAGCCCCAGCATTTT
CATSRKGRGNQPQHF
>TRBV13|NA|TRBD1|TRBJ1-5
TGTGCCAGCAGCCGGATGGACAGGGGCAATCAGCCCCAGCATTTT
CASSRMDRGNQPQHF
>TRBV5-1|once|NA|TRBJ1-2
TGCGCCAGCAGCTTGGCGGCAGGGGAGGATGGCTACACCTTC
CASSLAAGEDGYTF
>TRBV9|NA|TRBD2|TRBJ2-3
TGTGCCAGCAGCGTAGATCTAGCGGGGGCAGATACGCAGTATTTT
CASSVDLAGADTQYF
>TRBV14|NA|NA|TRBJ2-3
TGTGCCAGCACCCTCCTAGCCCGCACAGATACGCAGTATTTT
CASTLLARTDTQYF
>TRBV6-6|NA|NA|TRBJ1-1
TGTGCCAGCAGCGACCGGGACGGGGGGTGGGCTTTCTTT
CASSDRDGGWAFF
>TRBV5-5|NA|TRBD2|TRBJ2-7
TGTGCCAGCAGCGAGGATCCGGGACTAGCGGTGTACGAGCAGTACTTC
CASSEDPGLAVYEQYF
>TRBV19|NA|NA|TRBJ1-5
TGTGCCAGTAGTATAGTTGGGGGAAAGCAGCCCCAGCATTTT
CASSIVGGKQPQHF
>TRBV10-3|NA|NA|TRBJ1-1
TGTGCCATCAGGGGGGTCAGCATGAACACTGAAGCTTTCTTT
CAIRGVSMNTEAFF
>TRBV18|NA|NA|TRBJ1-3
TGTGCCAGCTCACCACGGGGGTTAACTGGAAACACCATATATTTT
CASSPRGLTGNTIYF
>TRBV4-2|NA|TRBD2|TRBJ2-1
TGTGCCAGCAGCCCAGGAGCGGGGGGAACCTACAATGAGCAGTTCTTC
CASSPGAGGTYNEQFF
>TRBV28|NA|TRBD2|TRBJ2-7
TGTGCCAGCAGAAGACTAGCGGGTTCTCAGTACTTC
CASRRLAGSQYF
>TRBV7-9|once|NA|TRBJ1-3
TGTGCCAGCAGCCCCCAGGGACAAACCCGAAACACCATATATTTT
CASSPQGQTRNTIYF
>TRBV28|NA|NA|TRBJ1-4
TGTGCCAGCAGTTCACAGGGCGGGACTAATGAAAAACTGTTTTTT
CASSSQGGTNEKLFF
>TRBV12-3/TRBV12-4|NA|NA|TRBJ2-1
TGTGCCAGCAGTTCTCGGAATGAGCAGTTCTTC
CASSSRNEQFF
>TRBV27|NA|TRBD1|TRBJ1-1
TGTGCCAGCAGTTCAGCCCTCATGACAGGGCGGTCTGAAGCTTTCTTT
CASSSALMTGRSEAFF
>TRBV5-1|NA|NA|TRBJ2-7
TGCGCCAGCAGTCCTGGACAGAGAACCGAGCAGTACTTC
CASSPGQRTEQYF
>TRBV5-5|NA|NA|TRBJ1-2
TGTGCCAGCAGCCTTAGACAGCTAAGTGGTGGCTACACCTTC
CASSLRQLSGGYTF
>TRBV11-2|NA|NA|TRBJ1-2
TGTGCCAGCAGACAGGGTGGCTATGGCTACACCTTC
CASRQGGYGYTF